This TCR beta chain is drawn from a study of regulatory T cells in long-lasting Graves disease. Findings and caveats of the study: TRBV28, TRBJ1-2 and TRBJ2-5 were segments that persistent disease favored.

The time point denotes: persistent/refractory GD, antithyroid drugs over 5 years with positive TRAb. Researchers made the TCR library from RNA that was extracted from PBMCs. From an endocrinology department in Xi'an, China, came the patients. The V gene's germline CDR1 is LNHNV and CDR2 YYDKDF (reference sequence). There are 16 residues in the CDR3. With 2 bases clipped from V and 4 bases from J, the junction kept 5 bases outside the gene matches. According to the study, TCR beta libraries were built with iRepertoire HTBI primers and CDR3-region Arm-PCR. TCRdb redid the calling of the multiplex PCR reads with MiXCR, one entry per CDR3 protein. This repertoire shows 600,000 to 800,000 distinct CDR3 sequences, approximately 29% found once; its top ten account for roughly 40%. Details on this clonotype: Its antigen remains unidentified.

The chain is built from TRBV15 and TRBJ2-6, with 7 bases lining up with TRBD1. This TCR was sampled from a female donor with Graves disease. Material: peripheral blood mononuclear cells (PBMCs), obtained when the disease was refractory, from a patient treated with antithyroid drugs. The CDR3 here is CATSRSRGPGANVLTF. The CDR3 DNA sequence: TGTGCCACCAGCAGATCAAGGGGGCCCGGGGCCAACGTCCTGACTTTC.